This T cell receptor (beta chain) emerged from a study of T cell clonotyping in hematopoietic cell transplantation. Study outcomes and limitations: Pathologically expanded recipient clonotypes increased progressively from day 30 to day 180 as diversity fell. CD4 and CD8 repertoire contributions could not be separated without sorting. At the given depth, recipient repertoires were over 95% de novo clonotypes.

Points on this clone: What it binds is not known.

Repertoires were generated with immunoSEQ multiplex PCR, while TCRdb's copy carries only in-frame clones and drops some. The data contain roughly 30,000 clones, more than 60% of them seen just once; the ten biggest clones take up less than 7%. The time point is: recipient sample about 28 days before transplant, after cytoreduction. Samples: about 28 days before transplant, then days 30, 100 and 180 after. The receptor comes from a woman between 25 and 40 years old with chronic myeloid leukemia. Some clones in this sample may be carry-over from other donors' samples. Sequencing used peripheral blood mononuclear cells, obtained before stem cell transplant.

The CDR3 spells CASSTTYGYTF. CDR3 in DNA: TGTGCCAGCAGTACCACCTATGGCTACACCTTC. The chain couples TRBV2 to TRBJ1-2; D not certain. This CDR3 spans 11 amino acids. Germline CDR1 reads SNHLY; CDR2 reads FYNNEI. The V end lost 5 bases, the J end lost 4 bases, and 5 bases lay between the germline ends.